The 25 T cell receptor beta chains below come from one sample, sequenced in a study of T cell responses to AZD1222 COVID-19 vaccine. The repertoire was sequenced with immunoSEQ multiplex PCR; TCRdb's copy has only in-frame clones and lacks some. The sample shows fewer than 120,000 clones, approximately 94% of them seen only once. This sample comprised peripheral blood, obtained 28 days after the second AZD1222 dose. The receptors derive from an adult who received the AZD1222 COVID-19 vaccine.

The genes are TRBV2 and TRBJ1-1; D may be TRBD1 (6 bases). The CDR3 is 14 residues long. V lost 2 bases, J lost 11 bases, and 18 bases lay in between. Germline CDR1 is SNHLY and CDR2 is FYNNEI. In DNA form, the CDR3 reads TGTGCCAGCAGTGAAAGGGGGGACCCAAGAACGGCTTTCTTT. Residues: CASSERGDPRTAFF.

The V call is TRBV27, the J call TRBJ2-2; TRBD1 or TRBD2 may be the D gene (6 bases each). The length of the CDR3 is 16 residues. Germline CDR1 reads MNHEY; CDR2 reads SMNVEV (reference sequence). V lost 3 bases and J lost 6, with 17 bases in between. The CDR3 DNA reads TGTGCCAGCAGTTTTCGAACGGGGGCTTGGGCCGGGGAGCTGTTTTTT. This translates into CASSFRTGAWAGELFF.

There are many counts of this clone. The rearrangement uses TRBV6-2 or TRBV6-3 and TRBJ2-1, with 7 bases identical to TRBD2. Per germline, CDR1 MNHEY and CDR2 SVGEGT. This CDR3 contains 19 residues. The V and J ends lost 4 bases and 5 bases, in that order; junction bases with no gene match: 20. For the CDR3, the DNA is TGTGCCAGCAGTTGGTATCGGGGGAGGGATAATTACCCGAACAATGAGCAGTTCTTC. Translating gives CASSWYRGRDNYPNNEQFF.

This rearrangement joins TRBV19 to TRBJ1-2; 10 nucleotides line up with TRBD1. The V and J ends lost 3 bases and 6 bases, in that order; junction bases with no gene match: 4. The germline V gene has CDR1 LNHDA and CDR2 SQIVND (reference sequence). This CDR3 has 14 amino acids. Here the CDR3 DNA reads TGTGCCAGTAGTATCTCGACAGGGGGCGATGGCTACACCTTC. Residues: CASSISTGGDGYTF. Full variable domain (missing parts from reference TRBV19 and TRBJ1-2): DGGITQSPKYLFRKEGQNVTLSCEQNLNHDAMYWYRQDPGQGLRLIYYSQIVNDFQKGDIAEGYSVSREKKESFPLTVTSAQKNPTAFYLCASSISTGGDGYTFGSGTRLTVV.

CDR3 in DNA: TGTGCCCACATAGGACAGCCTGGAAACACCATATATTTT. Translated, it gives CAHIGQPGNTIYF. J is TRBJ1-3 and V is TRBV30; D perhaps matches TRBD1 (6 bases). This CDR3 has 13 residues. Germline loops: CDR1 GTSNPN, CDR2 SVGIG (reference sequence). The V gene lost 8 bases and the J gene lost 2 bases, with 13 bases spanning the gap. Variable domain in full (rest from reference TRBV30 and TRBJ1-3): SQTIHQWPATLVQPVGSPLSLECTVEGTSNPNLYWYRQAAGRGLQLLFYSVGIGQISSEVPQNLSASRPQDRQFILSSKKLLLSDSGFYLCAHIGQPGNTIYFGEGSWLTVV.

The V gene is TRBV27, the J gene TRBJ1-2; 7 nucleotides align to TRBD1. V lost 5 bases to trimming and J lost 8 bases; unmatched junction nucleotides: 8. Germline V gene sequence: CDR1 MNHEY, CDR2 SMNVEV (reference sequence). The CDR3 has 13 amino acids. CDR3 amino acids: CASSITGDRGYTF. CDR3 DNA sequence: TGTGCCAGCAGTATCACAGGGGATCGGGGCTACACCTTC.

J is TRBJ1-2 and V is TRBV6-5; 7 positions match TRBD1. This CDR3 contains 13 residues. J was trimmed by 2 bases and V by 5 bases; bases with no gene match: 2. CDR1 is MNHEY, CDR2 SVGAGI, per germline. CDR3 in amino acids: CASSRTGNYGYTF. The CDR3 bases are TGTGCCAGCAGTCGGACAGGAAACTATGGCTACACCTTC.

This rearrangement joins TRBV18 to TRBJ2-5; D remains ambiguous. CDR1 is KGHSH, CDR2 LQKENI, per germline. This CDR3 has 13 residues. V lost 0 bases, J lost 5 bases, and 7 bases lay in between. CDR3 in DNA: TGTGCCAGCTCACCACCAGACCGGGAGACCCAGTACTTC. Encoded protein: CASSPPDRETQYF.

J is TRBJ2-5 and V is TRBV7-2; 11 bases align to TRBD2. The length of the CDR3 is 19 residues. Losses at the gene ends were 1 base for V and 5 bases for J; bases not matched to a gene: 15. CDR1 is SGHTA, CDR2 FQGNSA, per germline. CDR3 DNA: TGTGCCAGCAGCTTAGATTGGGGGGCACTAGCGGGAGATGCGGAGACCCAGTACTTC. Its translation is CASSLDWGALAGDAETQYF.

The genes are TRBV5-1 and TRBJ1-1; D gene uncertain. This CDR3 has 13 amino acids. Germline V gene data show CDR1 as SGHRS and CDR2 as YFSETQ. Trimming left V 2 bases short and J 2 bases short, with 7 bases between. CDR3 coding DNA: TGCGCCAGCAGCTTCTCAGAAAACACTGAAGCTTTCTTT. Translated: CASSFSENTEAFF.

V and J are TRBV3-1 (or the pseudogene TRBV3-2) and TRBJ2-1; TRBD1 agrees at 8 bases. Germline V CDR1 and CDR2: LGHDT, YNNKEL (reference sequence). CDR3 length: 14 residues. Unmatched junction bases numbered 3, after V lost 5 bases and J lost 3 bases. CDR3 sequence (DNA): TGTGCCAGCAGCGCGACAGGGGTCTACAATGAGCAGTTCTTC. Translated, it gives CASSATGVYNEQFF.

The chain has TRBV7-9 and TRBJ1-1; weak D call: TRBD1 (5 bases). There are 13 residues in the CDR3. Trimming removed 2 bases at V and 6 bases at J, with 10 bases between. CDR1 and CDR2 from the germline V gene are SEHNR and FQNEAQ (reference sequence). In DNA, the CDR3 is TGTGCCAGCAGCTTACAAGGGGCGTCTGAAGCTTTCTTT. Translating gives CASSLQGASEAFF.

The V gene is TRBV2, the J gene TRBJ1-6; D is undetermined. Germline CDR1 reads SNHLY; CDR2 reads FYNNEI. V was cut by 6 bases and J by 0 bases, with 9 bases left in between. The CDR3 has 15 amino acids. The DNA for the CDR3 is TGTGCCAGCAGGGCGGGGTTCTCCTATAATTCACCCCTCCACTTT. Protein: CASRAGFSYNSPLHF.

The chain employs TRBV7-2 and TRBJ1-2; TRBD1 aligns across 7 bases. V shed 9 bases and J 2 bases; nucleotides not matched to a gene: 0. Looked up from germline, CDR1 is SGHTA and CDR2 is FQGNSA. CDR3 length: 11 residues. The DNA for the CDR3 is TGTGCCAGACAGGGGAACTATGGCTACACCTTC. Encoded protein: CARQGNYGYTF.

The CDR3 sequence: CASSFISGSQQGTQYF. DNA for the CDR3: TGTGCCAGCAGCTTCATATCCGGGTCCCAACAGGGGACCCAGTACTTC. V usage is TRBV5-4 and J usage is TRBJ2-5, with a tentative D call TRBD1 (6 bases). The V end lost 2 bases, the J end lost 7 bases, and 21 bases lay between the germline ends. Per germline, CDR1 SGHNT and CDR2 YYREEE (reference sequence). The length of the CDR3 is 16 residues.

CDR3 sequence: CASSFTSYEQYF. The CDR3 DNA is TGCGCCAGCAGCTTTACAAGCTACGAGCAGTACTTC. The chain joins TRBV5-1 to TRBJ2-7, with unresolved D. The CDR3 runs 12 residues. The germline V gene has CDR1 SGHRS and CDR2 YFSETQ. Trimming left V 2 bases short and J 3 bases short, with 6 bases between. Full variable domain (rest looked up from reference TRBV5-1 and TRBJ2-7): KAGVTQTPRYLIKTRGQQVTLSCSPISGHRSVSWYQQTPGQGLQFLFEYFSETQRNKGNFPGRFSGRQFSNSRSEMNVSTLELGDSALYLCASSFTSYEQYFGPGTRLTVT.

This clone ranks as medium-sized (0.01 to 0.1%). The rearrangement joins TRBV10-3 to TRBJ1-1; 8 nucleotides align to TRBD1. With V trimmed by 10 bases and J by 4 bases, 8 bases remained unmatched. The germline CDR1 and CDR2 sequences are ENHRY and SYGVKD. This CDR3 is 13 amino acids long. CDR3 sequence (DNA): TGTGCCACCCTGACAGGGGAGGGCACTGAAGCTTTCTTT. It is translated as CATLTGEGTEAFF.

The chain combines TRBV15 with TRBJ1-3; D call uncertain. Between the trimmed V and J ends, which lost 0 bases and 0 bases, there was a span of 15 bases. There are 18 residues in the CDR3. The germline gives CDR1 LNHNV, CDR2 YYDKDF (reference sequence). As DNA, the CDR3 is TGTGCCACCAGCAGAGATCACCGGCGCGCCTACTCTGGAAACACCATATATTTT. This codes for CATSRDHRRAYSGNTIYF.

The V and J genes are TRBV6-5 and TRBJ1-1; D is uncertain. Germline V CDR1 and CDR2: MNHEY, SVGAGI. V was pared by 0 bases and J by 0 bases, with 8 bases between. The CDR3 is 15 residues long. DNA of the CDR3: TGTGCCAGCAGTTACTCGAGGGATATGAACACTGAAGCTTTCTTT. It codes for CASSYSRDMNTEAFF.

The chain carries TRBV3-1 (or the pseudogene TRBV3-2) and TRBJ1-1, with D tentatively TRBD1 (5 bases). The CDR3 has 15 amino acids. Trimming left V 1 base short and J 4 bases short, with 13 bases between. Germline V lookup: CDR1 LGHDT, CDR2 YNNKEL (reference sequence). CDR3 loop: CASSQVGVTGTEAFF. CDR3 in DNA: TGTGCCAGCAGCCAAGTAGGGGTAACAGGCACTGAAGCTTTCTTT.

The V and J genes are TRBV27 and TRBJ2-3, with 8 bases aligning to TRBD2. V lost 1 base and J lost 3; bases outside the gene matches: 6. The germline gives CDR1 MNHEY, CDR2 SMNVEV (reference sequence). This CDR3 is built from 16 residues. CDR3 region: CASSLWSAGGTDTQYF. The CDR3 DNA reads TGTGCCAGCAGTTTATGGTCTGCGGGGGGTACAGATACGCAGTATTTT.

This chain uses TRBV11-3 with TRBJ1-1; D unclear. The V end lost 1 base, the J end lost 4 bases, and 7 bases lay between the germline ends. CDR1 is SGHNT and CDR2 is YENEEA in the germline V gene. CDR3 size: 13 residues. The DNA for the CDR3 is TGTGCCAGCAGCTTAGGTAGAACCACTGAAGCTTTCTTT. It is translated as CASSLGRTTEAFF.

About this clone: In the same sample, other DNA sequences code for this CDR3. This chain links TRBV3-1 (or the pseudogene TRBV3-2) with TRBJ2-1, with TRBD2 identical over 9 bases. This CDR3 has 13 amino acids. The V segment lost 4 bases and the J segment 5 bases; nucleotides outside the gene matches: 0. CDR1 and CDR2 (germline): LGHDT, YNNKEL (reference sequence). This CDR3 reads CASSLAGDNEQFF. Here the CDR3 DNA reads TGTGCCAGCAGCCTAGCGGGAGACAATGAGCAGTTCTTC.

The rearrangement links TRBV5-1 to TRBJ2-2; D is ambiguous. There are 14 residues in the CDR3. The germline V gene encodes CDR1 SGHRS and CDR2 YFSETQ. Trimming took 4 bases from V and 6 from J, leaving 13 bases between them. CDR3 nucleotides: TGCGCCAGCAGCAAAAATCTGGGCTCCGGGGAGCTGTTTTTT. Translating it yields CASSKNLGSGELFF.

The rearrangement links TRBV30 to TRBJ2-7; 10 nucleotides agree with TRBD1. CDR3 length: 13 residues. Per the germline V gene, CDR1 is GTSNPN and CDR2 is SVGIG (reference sequence). V dropped 5 bases and J dropped 3; count of bases not matched to a gene: 4. The DNA for the CDR3 is TGTGCCTGGTCAGGGGACAGGGGCTACGAGCAGTACTTC. Encoded protein: CAWSGDRGYEQYF.